Included here is one TCR beta chain sequence, with context. The CDR3 is made up of 12 amino acids. Germline V gene data show CDR1 as DFQATT and CDR2 as SNEGSKA (reference sequence). Trimming took 3 bases from V and 10 from J, leaving 13 bases between them. The record originates from a study of blood T cell repertoires in COVID-19. The table came from immunoSEQ multiplex PCR; TCRdb's copy has only in-frame clones and leaves some out. The table lists some 150,000 clones, about 90% of them singletons. The rearrangement links TRBV20-1 to TRBJ2-1; no clear D gene. This TCR was recovered from a man aged 50 to 60 who had recovered from COVID-19. The sequenced material came from peripheral blood. The CDR3 loop is CSASIADSEQFF. In DNA form, the CDR3 reads TGCAGTGCTAGTATAGCTGACTCCGAGCAGTTCTTC.